The source of this TCR beta chain is a study of cytomegalovirus exposure and HLA in healthy donors. PCR primers comprised 60 Vbeta and 13 Jbeta primers. The protocol was immunoSEQ multiplex PCR, while the TCRdb copy is restricted to in-frame clones and leaves out a portion. Of some 99,000 clones in the sample, approximately 71% were seen once. Germline loops: CDR1 SGHRS, CDR2 YFSETQ. There are 14 residues in the CDR3. Trimming at V came to 4 bases and at J to 7 bases, leaving 10 bases not matched to a gene. The rearrangement joins TRBV5-1 to TRBJ1-1; 7 positions agree with TRBD1. Material: PBMCs. The clonotype comes from a female donor in good health and CMV-seronegative. CDR3 nucleotides: TGCGCCAGCAGCCTAGGGACAGCGCCATTTGAAGCTTTCTTT. Translated: CASSLGTAPFEAFF.